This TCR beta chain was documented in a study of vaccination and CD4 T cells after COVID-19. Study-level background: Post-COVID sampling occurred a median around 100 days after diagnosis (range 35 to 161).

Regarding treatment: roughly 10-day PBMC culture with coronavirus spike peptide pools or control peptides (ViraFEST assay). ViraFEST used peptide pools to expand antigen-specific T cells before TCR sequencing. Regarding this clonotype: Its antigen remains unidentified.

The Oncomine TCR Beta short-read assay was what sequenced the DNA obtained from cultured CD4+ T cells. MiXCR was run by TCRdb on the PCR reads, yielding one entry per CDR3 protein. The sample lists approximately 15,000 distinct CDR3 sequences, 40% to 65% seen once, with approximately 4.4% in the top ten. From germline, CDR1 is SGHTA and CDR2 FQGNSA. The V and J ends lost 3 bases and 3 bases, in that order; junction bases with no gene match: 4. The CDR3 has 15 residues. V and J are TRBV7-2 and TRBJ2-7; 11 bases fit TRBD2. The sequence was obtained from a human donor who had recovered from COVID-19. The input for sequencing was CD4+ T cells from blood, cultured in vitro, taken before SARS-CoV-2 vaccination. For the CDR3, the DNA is TGTGCCAGCAGCTTCACTAGCGGGAGAGACTACGAGCAGTACTTC. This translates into CASSFTSGRDYEQYF.